Presented here are 13 T cell receptor beta chains from one specimen sequenced in a study of shared clonotypes between healthy human individuals. Assay used: immunoSEQ multiplex PCR; TCRdb lists only in-frame clones, some missing. The sample carries some 630,000 clones, roughly 78% recorded once. The material sequenced was memory CD4+ T cells sorted from blood. This sample's subset: CD45RA-negative fraction. These receptors were taken from a young woman in good health.

This chain uses TRBV2 with TRBJ2-7; 10 positions agree with TRBD2. V was clipped by 8 bases and J by 1 base; unmatched bases: 2. Germline loops: CDR1 SNHLY, CDR2 FYNNEI. This CDR3 has 13 residues. DNA of the CDR3: TGTGCCAGCGCTAGCGGGAGTTCCTACGAGCAGTACTTC. It encodes CASASGSSYEQYF.

In the case of this clone: Given a far larger clone just one base away, this is likely a sequencing read error. The DNA of the CDR3 is TGTGCCAGCAGTCCCCCCGACAGAGGCTATCAGCCCCAGCATTTT. Its translation is CASSPPDRGYQPQHF. The rearrangement joins TRBV28 to TRBJ1-5, with a tentative D call TRBD1 (5 bases). V shed 5 bases and J shed 5 bases, with 16 bases lying between them. Per germline, CDR1 MDHEN and CDR2 SYDVKM. The CDR3 has 15 amino acids.

J is TRBJ2-5 and V is TRBV19; maybe TRBD2 (5 bases). The germline CDR1 and CDR2 sequences are LNHDA and SQIVND (reference sequence). The CDR3 runs to 11 residues. The V end lost 7 bases, the J end lost 3 bases, and 6 bases lay between the germline ends. The CDR3 sequence is CASIGEETQYF. The CDR3 nucleotides are TGTGCCAGTATCGGGGAAGAGACCCAGTACTTC.

The genes are TRBV2 and TRBJ2-5; TRBD1 matches 8 bases. Germline CDR1 reads SNHLY; CDR2 reads FYNNEI. This CDR3 has 13 amino acids. The V and J ends lost 5 bases and 4 bases, in that order; junction bases with no gene match: 3. In DNA, the CDR3 is TGTGCCAGCAGTCGACAGGGGAGAGAGACCCAGTACTTC. Translating gives CASSRQGRETQYF.

The chain is built from TRBV7-9 and TRBJ2-3; 11 bases fit TRBD2. CDR1 and CDR2 (germline): SEHNR, FQNEAQ (reference sequence). Germline trimming cut 1 base from V and 3 bases from J; bases unmatched to any gene: 3. The CDR3 has 16 amino acids. CDR3 in amino acids: CASSLGLAGLTDTQYF. As DNA, the CDR3 is TGTGCCAGCAGCTTAGGACTAGCGGGACTGACAGATACGCAGTATTTT.

The chain couples TRBV19 to TRBJ2-7; D is ambiguous. Germline CDR1 and CDR2: LNHDA and SQIVND (reference sequence). Trimming removed 0 bases from V and 0 bases from J, with 12 bases in between. This CDR3 has 16 residues. The CDR3 coding sequence is TGTGCCAGTAGTATAGACAACGAACAGAGCTCCTACGAGCAGTACTTC. As protein: CASSIDNEQSSYEQYF.

The rearrangement links TRBV7-9 to TRBJ2-3, with D perhaps matching TRBD1 (5 bases). V lost 4 bases and J 1 base, leaving 9 bases between the germline ends. Germline assignment: CDR1 SEHNR and CDR2 FQNEAQ (reference sequence). The CDR3 is 14 amino acids. This chain's CDR3 is CASSSKGGTDTQYF. The CDR3 nucleotides read TGTGCCAGCAGCTCTAAAGGGGGCACAGATACGCAGTATTTT.

J is TRBJ2-7 and V is TRBV28, with D possibly being TRBD2 (6 bases). The CDR3 extends over 17 amino acids. Germline lookup yields CDR1 MDHEN and CDR2 SYDVKM. Trimming shortened V by 3 bases and J by 1 base, and 19 bases separated the two germline ends. The CDR3: CASSFTGPGLLSYEQYF. DNA of the CDR3: TGTGCCAGCAGTTTCACAGGACCGGGACTTTTATCCTACGAGCAGTACTTC.

This clone was seen more than once but under ten times. The chain couples TRBV29-1 to TRBJ2-7; D is undetermined. This CDR3 is 12 amino acids long. Germline lookup yields CDR1 SQVTM and CDR2 ANQGSEA. Trimming took off 6 bases at V and 0 bases at J, with 9 bases between the two ends. The CDR3 spells CSVAASSYEQYF. As DNA, the CDR3 is TGCAGCGTAGCTGCTAGCTCCTACGAGCAGTACTTC.

This clone was counted once. The chain is built from TRBV19 and TRBJ1-1; TRBD1 agrees at 7 bases. This CDR3 contains 15 residues. Germline CDR1 LNHDA, CDR2 SQIVND (reference sequence). J gave up 3 bases and V 3 bases, and 7 bases lay outside the gene matches. The CDR3 is CASSMRGQSYTEAFF. Written as DNA, the CDR3 is TGTGCCAGTAGTATGCGGGGACAGAGTTACACTGAAGCTTTCTTT.

The chain has TRBV5-6 and TRBJ2-1, with 9 bases lining up with TRBD2. The CDR3 spans 16 residues. Germline CDR1 is SGHDT and CDR2 is YYEEEE. Trimming removed 0 bases from V and 2 bases from J; junction bases left unmatched: 3. The CDR3 reads CASSLDSGRTYNEQFF. CDR3 sequence (DNA): TGTGCCAGCAGCTTGGACAGCGGGAGGACCTACAATGAGCAGTTCTTC.

This clone has just a few counts. The chain carries TRBV2 and TRBJ1-4; 7 nucleotides agree with TRBD1. The germline V gene encodes CDR1 SNHLY and CDR2 FYNNEI. The CDR3 is 14 amino acids. Losses at the gene ends were 4 bases for V and 6 bases for J; bases not matched to a gene: 5. DNA of the CDR3: TGTGCCAGCAGTGGGGGACAGCGATATGAAAAACTGTTTTTT. Translated: CASSGGQRYEKLFF.

The genes are TRBV4-2 and TRBJ1-3; TRBD1 is a possible D gene (5 bases). The CDR3 covers 17 residues. The V end was cut by 5 bases, the J end by 4 bases, with 21 bases between. The V gene's germline CDR1 is LGHNA and CDR2 YNFKEQ. The CDR3 is CASSVPTFLTAGNTIYF. CDR3 DNA: TGTGCCAGCAGCGTCCCGACGTTTTTGACAGCAGGAAACACCATATATTTT.